This is a list of T cell receptor beta chains from one sample in a study of response to subunit inactivated influenza vaccine. TCRdb reprocessed the RT-PCR reads via MiXCR and lists one record per CDR3 protein. This sample has about 520,000 distinct CDR3 sequences; approximately 7.2% occur once, and the top ten carry around 13%. The sequencing used PBMCs from blood, collected less than 25 months after vaccination. Every receptor here comes from a man aged 50 to 69 who received an inactivated influenza vaccine. The CDR3 runs from the conserved cysteine through the conserved F or W. D genes are given only for firm matches. For some rows the clone size is stated as once, few or many, or as a class when expanded; others skip it.

clone size: few; J gene: TRBJ2-2; V gene: TRBV3-1; D gene: .; CDR3 DNA: TGTGCCAGCAGCCCAGGGTGGGCCAGCGGGGAGCTGTTTTTT; CDR3 protein: CASSPGWASGELFF
clone size: many; J gene: TRBJ2-7; V gene: TRBV12-3/TRBV12-4; D gene: .; CDR3 DNA: TGTGCCAGCAGTTGGCCGGGACGCCAAGAGCAGTACTTC; CDR3 protein: CASSWPGRQEQYF
clone size: many; J gene: TRBJ2-7; V gene: TRBV4-1; D gene: TRBD1; CDR3 DNA: TGCGCCAGCAGCCAAGATTTGGGACAGGGCTCGGGGCAGTACTTC; CDR3 protein: CASSQDLGQGSGQYF
clone size: many; J gene: TRBJ2-1; V gene: TRBV12-3/TRBV12-4; D gene: TRBD2; CDR3 DNA: TGTGCCAGCAGTCTTAGCGGGGGGGCGGATGAGCAGTTCTTC; CDR3 protein: CASSLSGGADEQFF
clone size: many; J gene: TRBJ2-1; V gene: TRBV29-1; D gene: .; CDR3 DNA: TGCAGCGTTGGACTTCAGCGCGCCTCCTACAATGAGCAGTTCTTC; CDR3 protein: CSVGLQRASYNEQFF
clone size: few; J gene: TRBJ2-2; V gene: TRBV24-1; D gene: .; CDR3 DNA: TGTGCCACCAGTGACCCCGGACTCACCGGGGAGCTGTTTTTT; CDR3 protein: CATSDPGLTGELFF
clone size: many; J gene: TRBJ2-5; V gene: TRBV29-1; D gene: TRBD1; CDR3 DNA: TGCAGCGTTGATAAAACAGGGGCACAAGAGACCCAGTACTTC; CDR3 protein: CSVDKTGAQETQYF
clone size: many; J gene: TRBJ2-1; V gene: TRBV27; D gene: .; CDR3 DNA: TGTGCCAGCATCGTGTTCGGGGGTACCGGAAGCGAGCAGTTCTTC; CDR3 protein: CASIVFGGTGSEQFF
clone size: .; J gene: TRBJ2-5; V gene: TRBV7-9; D gene: .; CDR3 DNA: TGTGCCAGCAGCAAAGGGGAATCCCAAGAGACCCAGTACTTC; CDR3 protein: CASSKGESQETQYF
clone size: .; J gene: TRBJ2-7; V gene: TRBV5-6; D gene: TRBD1; CDR3 DNA: TGTGCCAGCAGCCCGGACAGGGTACGAGTTAACGAGCAGTACTTC; CDR3 protein: CASSPDRVRVNEQYF
clone size: few; J gene: TRBJ1-4; V gene: TRBV5-1; D gene: TRBD1; CDR3 DNA: TGCGCCAGCAGGACGGGACAGCCTAATGAAAAACTGTTTTTT; CDR3 protein: CASRTGQPNEKLFF
clone size: few; J gene: TRBJ1-1; V gene: TRBV29-1; D gene: TRBD1; CDR3 DNA: TGCAGCGTTGACAGGGGGCTCGTCACTGAAGCTTTCTTT; CDR3 protein: CSVDRGLVTEAFF
clone size: few; J gene: TRBJ2-1; V gene: TRBV7-9; D gene: .; CDR3 DNA: TGTGCCAGCAGCTTAGAGGTGGGTAGGGGAAGAGGCGAGCAGTTCTTC; CDR3 protein: CASSLEVGRGRGEQFF
clone size: many; J gene: TRBJ2-3; V gene: TRBV27; D gene: .; CDR3 DNA: TGTGCCAGCAGTTTTCAGGGGCCCCGTTTGGATACGCAGTATTTT; CDR3 protein: CASSFQGPRLDTQYF
clone size: .; J gene: TRBJ1-1; V gene: TRBV19; D gene: .; CDR3 DNA: TGTGCCAGTATCCGGGAGGGCACTGAAGCTTTCTTT; CDR3 protein: CASIREGTEAFF
clone size: .; J gene: TRBJ2-1; V gene: TRBV5-6; D gene: TRBD1; CDR3 DNA: TGTGCCAGCAGGGAGACCGGGACAGGGAACTCCTACAATGAGCAGTTCTTC; CDR3 protein: CASRETGTGNSYNEQFF
clone size: few; J gene: TRBJ1-5; V gene: TRBV12-3/TRBV12-4; D gene: .; CDR3 DNA: TGTGCCAGCAGTTTAGAGCCGGCCTATAGCAATCAGCCCCAGCATTTT; CDR3 protein: CASSLEPAYSNQPQHF
clone size: .; J gene: TRBJ1-2; V gene: TRBV6-1; D gene: .; CDR3 DNA: TGTGCCAGCAGCCCCGTAGGGGTTGGGTATGGCTACACCTTC; CDR3 protein: CASSPVGVGYGYTF
clone size: few; J gene: TRBJ2-5; V gene: TRBV20-1; D gene: TRBD2; CDR3 DNA: TGCAGTGCTAGAGACTGGAGCGGGATCGTCGCTCGAGCAGAGACCCAGTACTTC; CDR3 protein: CSARDWSGIVARAETQYF
clone size: .; J gene: TRBJ2-7; V gene: TRBV12-3/TRBV12-4; D gene: .; CDR3 DNA: TGTGCCAGCAGTTTAAAGGGACCTCCCTACGAGCAGTACTTC; CDR3 protein: CASSLKGPPYEQYF
clone size: few; J gene: TRBJ2-1; V gene: TRBV4-2; D gene: .; CDR3 DNA: TGTGCCAGCAGGAGGGGGGATGAGCAGTTCTTC; CDR3 protein: CASRRGDEQFF
clone size: few; J gene: TRBJ1-2; V gene: TRBV20-1; D gene: .; CDR3 DNA: TGCAGTGCTAGCCCAAACTATGGCTACACCTTC; CDR3 protein: CSASPNYGYTF
clone size: few; J gene: TRBJ1-1; V gene: TRBV9; D gene: .; CDR3 DNA: TGTGCCAGCAGCGAGGGGATCTGGGTGAACACTGAAGCTTTCTTT; CDR3 protein: CASSEGIWVNTEAFF
clone size: few; J gene: TRBJ1-5; V gene: TRBV15; D gene: .; CDR3 DNA: TGTGCCACCAGCAGCCGGGGGAGCAATCAGCCCCAGCATTTT; CDR3 protein: CATSSRGSNQPQHF
clone size: few; J gene: TRBJ1-5; V gene: TRBV5-8; D gene: .; CDR3 DNA: TGTGCCAGCAGCTTGGCGAAGGGCAGGGGAGATCAGCCCCAGCATTTT; CDR3 protein: CASSLAKGRGDQPQHF
clone size: many; J gene: TRBJ1-3; V gene: TRBV20-1; D gene: .; CDR3 DNA: TGCAGTGCTAGTCCGGAGAGCTCTGGAAACACCATATATTTT; CDR3 protein: CSASPESSGNTIYF
clone size: .; J gene: TRBJ2-7; V gene: TRBV10-3; D gene: TRBD2; CDR3 DNA: TGTGCCATCAGTACTTTAAGCGGGAGGGTAGGCGAGCAGTACTTC; CDR3 protein: CAISTLSGRVGEQYF
clone size: many; J gene: TRBJ2-7; V gene: TRBV20-1; D gene: .; CDR3 DNA: TGCAGTGCTGGGGGGGGCCTCTCCTACGAGCAGTACTTC; CDR3 protein: CSAGGGLSYEQYF